This T cell receptor beta chain was found in a study of identical twins. Study-level results: Some out-of-frame alpha sequences were shared by twins, and these showed excess low generation probability. Invariant MAIT and iNKT cells could partly confound zero-insertion analyses.

A universal primer site was created by template switching, with the cDNA bearing unique molecular identifiers. TCRdb passed the 5' RACE reads through MiXCR, listing each CDR3 protein once. There are about 570,000 distinct CDR3 sequences in the sample; roughly 9.9% occur only once, and around 3.1% lies in the top ten. As to this clonotype: The antigen is undetermined.

The CDR3 runs 16 residues. Trimming removed 2 bases from V and 4 bases from J; junction bases left unmatched: 8. Germline-derived CDR1 and CDR2 are LGHNA and YNFKEQ. The sample also formed part of further work on yellow fever vaccine responses in identical twins.

The chain uses TRBV4-2 and TRBJ2-1; 7 nucleotides align to TRBD2. This receptor was obtained from a woman aged 18-29 years in good health. Sequencing was done on a sample of PBMCs. CDR3 sequence reads: CASSQYTSGVYNEQFF. The CDR3 DNA follows: TGTGCCAGCAGCCAATATACGAGCGGGGTATACAATGAGCAGTTCTTC.